The 29 T cell receptor beta chains below all came from one sample that was sequenced in a study of cytomegalovirus exposure and HLA in healthy donors (dated by TCRdb to about 2017). The library was built by means of the immunoSEQ multiplex PCR assay. For the multiplex PCR, a mixture combining 60 forward primers for TCR Vbeta segments and 13 reverse primers for TCR Jbeta segments was used. TCRdb carries this immuneACCESS record with in-frame sequences only. Its versions omit some clonotypes, under half of them owing to an unresolved V gene in the studies checked, with the rest unexplained. For this sample there are about 75,000 clones; approximately 80% appear just once. The leading ten clones occupy about 19% of the sample. Sequences were obtained from PBMCs. The receptors derive from a man aged 65 to 79 in good health and CMV-seropositive.

The chain is built from TRBV29-1 and TRBJ2-3, with 8 bases that match TRBD1. The CDR3 contains 11 residues. Germline loops: CDR1 SQVTM, CDR2 ANQGSEA. The CDR3 DNA follows: TGCAGTGGCAGGGGGCGAGATACGCAGTATTTT. It specifies CSGRGRDTQYF.

The V gene is TRBV5-1, the J gene TRBJ2-1; 8 nucleotides align to TRBD1. Germline CDR1 reads SGHRS; CDR2 reads YFSETQ. This CDR3 is built from 18 residues. The J segment lost 0 bases and the V segment lost 3 bases, leaving 11 bases of the junction unmatched. The CDR3 DNA follows: TGCGCCAGCAGCTCGGACAGGGTTGAGGGGTCCTCCTACAATGAGCAGTTCTTC. Its translation: CASSSDRVEGSSYNEQFF.

In its sample, this clone was seen once. CDR3 protein: CASSLQGASNQPQHF. DNA for the CDR3: TGCGCCAGCAGCTTGCAGGGGGCCAGCAATCAGCCCCAGCATTTT. The chain couples TRBV5-1 to TRBJ1-5; TRBD1 matches 8 bases. Germline trimming cut 1 base from V and 1 base from J; bases unmatched to any gene: 1. The CDR3 has 15 amino acids. The germline V gene encodes CDR1 SGHRS and CDR2 YFSETQ.

The V call is TRBV2, the J call TRBJ2-5, with 8 bases fitting TRBD2. V trimming: 2 bases; J trimming: 8 bases; junction bases outside the gene matches: 7. The CDR3 sequence is 14 residues long. Germline V gives CDR1 SNHLY, CDR2 FYNNEI. CDR3 nucleotides: TGTGCCAGCAGTGAAAGGATACGGGGGGGAACCCAGTACTTC. It translates to CASSERIRGGTQYF.

The genes are TRBV25-1 and TRBJ2-5; no definite D call. This CDR3 is built from 14 residues. Trimming pared 3 bases from V and 1 base from J, leaving 9 bases between. Germline assignment: CDR1 MGHDK and CDR2 SYGVNS. The CDR3 DNA reads TGTGCCAGCAGTGATTCCTACAGCCAAGAGACCCAGTACTTC. It encodes CASSDSYSQETQYF.

A single count supports this clone. V is TRBV21-1 and J is TRBJ1-5; TRBD1, the table's D call, was not compared with the DNA. TRBV21-1 is a documented pseudogene. This CDR3 contains 15 residues. In nucleotides, the CDR3 is TGTGCCAGCAGCAAAGGACAGGGGTGTAATCAGCCCCAGCATTTT. This translates into CASSKGQGCNQPQHF.

The chain uses TRBV5-1 and TRBJ2-7; D may be TRBD2 (5 bases). Germline CDR1 and CDR2: SGHRS and YFSETQ. The CDR3 loop spans 14 amino acids. V was clipped by 2 bases and J by 2 bases, with 11 bases between them. CDR3 DNA sequence: TGCGCCAGCAGCTTCGGACTGGGGACCTACGAGCAGTACTTC. Its translation: CASSFGLGTYEQYF.

The count of this clone is one. The chain joins TRBV6-1 to TRBJ2-2; the match to TRBD2 covers 8 bases. The ends lost 6 bases at V and 4 bases at J; junction bases unmatched: 4. The germline V gene has CDR1 MNHNS and CDR2 SASEGT. This CDR3 region has 14 residues. The CDR3 is CASRSGSGTGELFF. The CDR3, as DNA: TGTGCCAGCAGGAGCGGGAGTGGCACCGGGGAGCTGTTTTTT.

This chain joins TRBV7-6 and TRBJ2-3, with a weak D call TRBD2 (7 bases). Germline V gives CDR1 SGHVS, CDR2 FNYEAQ. The CDR3 has 18 amino acids. Trimming took 5 bases from V and 3 from J, leaving 24 bases between them. The CDR3 bases are TGTGCCAGCAGCCTCAGGGGTTCGGGCGGGAGCGTTACAGATACGCAGTATTTT. This gives the protein CASSLRGSGGSVTDTQYF.

The J gene is TRBJ2-3, the V gene TRBV7-2; TRBD2 agrees at 8 bases. In germline, CDR1 is SGHTA, CDR2 FQGNSA. J gave up 4 bases and V 3 bases, and 6 bases lay outside the gene matches. The CDR3 consists of 15 residues. The CDR3 is CASSLIAGLADTQYF. As DNA, the CDR3 is TGTGCCAGCAGCTTGATAGCGGGGTTGGCAGATACGCAGTATTTT. The complete variable domain, with remaining parts taken from reference TRBV7-2 and TRBJ2-3, reads GAGVSQSPSNKVTEKGKDVELRCDPISGHTALYWYRQSLGQGLEFLIYFQGNSAPDKSGLPSDRFSAERTGGSVSTLTIQRTQQEDSAVYLCASSLIAGLADTQYFGPGTRLTVL.

The chain links TRBV25-1 to TRBJ1-5; TRBD1 matches 7 bases. The CDR3 has 16 residues. CDR1 and CDR2 from the germline V gene are MGHDK and SYGVNS. V shed 10 bases and J 4 bases; nucleotides not matched to a gene: 16. This CDR3 reads CAISISGGDSNQPQHF. The CDR3 region has the DNA TGTGCCATTTCTATCTCCGGGGGGGACAGTAATCAGCCCCAGCATTTT.

The chain recombines TRBV5-1 with TRBJ2-4; a possible D gene is TRBD2 (6 bases). V was trimmed by 5 bases and J by 9 bases, leaving 24 bases between them. The CDR3 totals 16 residues. Germline V gene lookup returns CDR1 SGHRS and CDR2 YFSETQ. Here the CDR3 DNA reads TGCGCCAGCAGAAGAGAAGCTGTGGGGGGTGCGAGCATTCAGTACTTC. Amino acids: CASRREAVGGASIQYF. The full variable domain, in which reference TRBV5-1 and TRBJ2-4 provide the parts outside the CDR3, is KAGVTQTPRYLIKTRGQQVTLSCSPISGHRSVSWYQQTPGQGLQFLFEYFSETQRNKGNFPGRFSGRQFSNSRSEMNVSTLELGDSALYLCASRREAVGGASIQYFGAGTRLSVL.

The V gene is TRBV4-1, the J gene TRBJ2-3; a weak D match, TRBD2 (7 bases). Germline loops: CDR1 MGHRA, CDR2 YSYEKL. V gave up 5 bases and J gave up 2 bases, with 17 bases separating them. The CDR3 is 16 amino acids. CDR3 bases: TGCGCCAGCAGCGTTCAAAGGGGGGGCTTCACAGATACGCAGTATTTT. Residues: CASSVQRGGFTDTQYF.

The chain joins TRBV7-3 to TRBJ2-3; possibly TRBD2 for D (6 bases). Germline CDR1 SGHTA, CDR2 FQGTGA. The V and J ends lost 1 base and 5 bases respectively, with 10 bases between them. This CDR3 spans 14 amino acids. The DNA for the CDR3 is TGTGCCAGCAGCTTAAACGGGGGAGGAGATACGCAGTATTTT. Protein: CASSLNGGGDTQYF.

The chain joins TRBV16 to TRBJ1-5; TRBD1 aligns across 8 bases. The germline gives CDR1 KGHSY, CDR2 FQNENV. This CDR3 is built from 16 residues. The ends lost 2 bases at V and 4 bases at J; junction bases unmatched: 7. The CDR3 loop reads CASSQKGQEYNQPQHF. The CDR3 DNA sequence: TGTGCCAGCAGCCAAAAGGGACAGGAGTATAATCAGCCCCAGCATTTT.

The V gene is TRBV30, the J gene TRBJ1-5; 8 bases fit TRBD1. After removal of 0 bases from V and 7 bases from J, the junction contained 5 bases not matched to a gene. The CDR3 spans 14 residues. The germline gives CDR1 GTSNPN, CDR2 SVGIG (reference sequence). This CDR3 reads CAWSVPGGGQPQHF. CDR3 coding DNA: TGTGCCTGGAGTGTACCAGGGGGCGGACAGCCCCAGCATTTT.

CDR3 sequence: CASSLAGSGGDNSPLHF. CDR3 nucleotides: TGCGCCAGCAGCTTGGCGGGATCGGGGGGAGATAATTCACCCCTCCACTTT. V and J are TRBV5-1 and TRBJ1-6; D perhaps matches TRBD1 (5 bases). The ends were cut back, 0 bases at V and 5 bases at J, with 15 bases in the middle. This CDR3 spans 17 amino acids. Germline V gene lookup returns CDR1 SGHRS and CDR2 YFSETQ.

This chain uses TRBV28 with TRBJ1-5; D is ambiguous. Trimming took off 5 bases at V and 4 bases at J, with 12 bases between the two ends. Germline loops: CDR1 MDHEN, CDR2 SYDVKM. CDR3 length equals 14 residues. CDR3 nucleotides: TGTGCCAGCAGTAACCCCGCGGCAAATCAGCCCCAGCATTTT. This sequence encodes CASSNPAANQPQHF.

This clone was seen more than once but under ten times. The chain joins TRBV25-1 to TRBJ1-4; possible D gene TRBD1, 6 bases. From germline, CDR1 is MGHDK and CDR2 SYGVNS. Trimming pared 6 bases from V and 5 bases from J, leaving 16 bases between. CDR3 length: 15 residues. CDR3: CASSRTSGGNEKLFF. Here the CDR3 DNA reads TGTGCCAGCAGCCGGACAAGCGGGGGCAATGAAAAACTGTTTTTT.

This clone came up a few times. The chain joins TRBV7-9 to TRBJ1-4; TRBD1 agrees at 8 bases. V trimming: 5 bases; J trimming: 8 bases; junction bases outside the gene matches: 7. Germline V gives CDR1 SEHNR, CDR2 FQNEAQ (reference sequence). This CDR3 region has 14 residues. DNA for the CDR3: TGTGCCAGCAGCCCCGGACAGGGCGGGGAAAAACTGTTTTTT. Residues: CASSPGQGGEKLFF.

This sequence joins TRBV2 and TRBJ1-1; 10 bases map to TRBD1. The CDR3 is 13 amino acids. CDR1 and CDR2 (germline): SNHLY, FYNNEI. V lost 6 bases to trimming and J lost 5 bases; unmatched junction nucleotides: 3. DNA for the CDR3: TGTGCCAGCAGGGGGGACAGGGGTACTGAAGCTTTCTTT. It is translated as CASRGDRGTEAFF. Full variable domain (missing parts from reference TRBV2 and TRBJ1-1): EPEVTQTPSHQVTQMGQEVILRCVPISNHLYFYWYRQILGQKVEFLVSFYNNEISEKSEIFDDQFSVERPDGSNFTLKIRSTKLEDSAMYFCASRGDRGTEAFFGQGTRLTVV.

This clone showed up just once. V and J are TRBV5-4 and TRBJ2-1; maybe TRBD2 (6 bases). The CDR3 runs to 14 residues. Trimming pared 0 bases from V and 9 bases from J, leaving 13 bases between. Germline assignment: CDR1 SGHNT and CDR2 YYREEE (reference sequence). The CDR3 loop reads CASSLGGTNGEQFF. The CDR3 DNA reads as TGTGCCAGCAGCTTGGGCGGGACCAATGGTGAGCAGTTCTTC.

This chain links TRBV7-9 with TRBJ2-7; D ambiguous. Germline-derived CDR1 and CDR2 are SEHNR and FQNEAQ (reference sequence). The germline V and J ends were trimmed by 5 bases and 3 bases, with 14 bases remaining between them. The CDR3 covers 14 residues. DNA of the CDR3: TGTGCCAGCAGCGCTCCCCCCTTACTCTACGAGCAGTACTTC. Its protein product is CASSAPPLLYEQYF. Full variable domain (missing parts from reference TRBV7-9 and TRBJ2-7): DTGVSQNPRHKITKRGQNVTFRCDPISEHNRLYWYRQTLGQGPEFLTYFQNEAQLEKSRLLSDRFSAERPKGSFSTLEIQRTEQGDSAMYLCASSAPPLLYEQYFGPGTRLTVT.

The rearrangement uses TRBV4-1 and TRBJ2-4, with D maybe TRBD2 (7 bases). Trimming pared 5 bases from V and 8 bases from J, leaving 19 bases between. CDR1 MGHRA and CDR2 YSYEKL come from the germline V gene. There are 15 residues in the CDR3. The CDR3 loop is CASSETQGREDIQYF. The CDR3 DNA is TGCGCCAGCAGCGAAACCCAGGGGAGGGAGGACATTCAGTACTTC.

The rearrangement links TRBV14 to TRBJ2-4, with 11 bases identical to TRBD1. The V and J ends lost 6 bases and 1 base, in that order; junction bases with no gene match: 8. CDR1 SGHDN and CDR2 FVKESK come from the germline V gene. The CDR3 extends over 17 amino acids. DNA of the CDR3: TGTGCCAGCAGTCTACGGACAGGGGGCTTTGCCAAAAACATTCAGTACTTC. This codes for CASSLRTGGFAKNIQYF.

The V gene is TRBV10-3, the J gene TRBJ2-3; maybe TRBD2 (6 bases). The CDR3 is made up of 13 amino acids. Germline CDR1 reads ENHRY; CDR2 reads SYGVKD. V was cut by 11 bases and J by 6 bases, with 18 bases left in between. The CDR3 DNA reads TGTGCCGCCCGGAACTTGGCGGGGGATACGCAGTATTTT. This encodes CAARNLAGDTQYF.

J is TRBJ2-1 and V is TRBV6-6; weak D call: TRBD1 (6 bases). The CDR3 consists of 13 residues. From germline, CDR1 is MNHNY and CDR2 SVGAGI (reference sequence). Trimming cost V 2 bases and J 9 bases, with 11 bases left between them. The CDR3 sequence is CASSYGQGIEQFF. DNA for the CDR3: TGTGCCAGCAGTTACGGCCAGGGGATTGAGCAGTTCTTC.

The rearrangement links TRBV5-6 to TRBJ1-1; no firm D call. CDR1 is SGHDT and CDR2 is YYEEEE in the germline V gene. The ends were cut back, 2 bases at V and 7 bases at J, with 21 bases in the middle. The CDR3 has 16 residues. As DNA, the CDR3 is TGTGCCAGCAGCTTCTATGGGCCACTAGGGTCGGGTGAAGCTTTCTTT. Translation: CASSFYGPLGSGEAFF.

J is TRBJ2-7 and V is TRBV4-1, with 7 bases aligning to TRBD2. The V segment lost 0 bases and the J segment 2 bases; nucleotides outside the gene matches: 4. Germline assignment: CDR1 MGHRA and CDR2 YSYEKL. This CDR3 is built from 15 residues. Here the CDR3 reads CASSQDEGGAYEQYF. CDR3 DNA: TGCGCCAGCAGCCAAGATGAGGGAGGGGCCTACGAGCAGTACTTC.